This T cell receptor (beta chain) appears in the sequencing data of a study of T cells in Graves' hyperthyroidism and ophthalmopathy. Background on the study: Once the initial diagnosis was made, peripheral blood was obtained before any treatment. Broader study findings: Ophthalmopathy stood apart from stable hyperthyroidism in a 13 V-J model.

The germline gives CDR1 ENHRY, CDR2 SYGVKD. Trimming shortened V by 2 bases and J by 0 bases, and 10 bases separated the two germline ends. This CDR3 is 16 amino acids long. Hyperthyroidism in the patients, aged 18 to 65, was newly diagnosed and under 2 months in duration. PBMCs were sourced from approximately 9 ml fresh peripheral blood. Amplification yielded TCR beta CDR3 regions, with RNA transcripts as the source. The HTBI set primed first-round TCR CDR3 RT-PCR. Via MiXCR, TCRdb re-called the multiplex PCR reads, giving one row per CDR3 protein. Of about 690,000 distinct CDR3 sequences listed, 15% to 20% are singletons. As for this clonotype: The antigen is not known.

The clonotype was recovered from a man aged 50 or older with Graves' hyperthyroidism. Sequenced material: blood. This chain links TRBV10-3 with TRBJ1-4; D gene unclear. CDR3 DNA: TGTGCCATCAGTGAGCGCAACGGGGCAACTAATGAAAAACTGTTTTTT. Amino acids: CAISERNGATNEKLFF.